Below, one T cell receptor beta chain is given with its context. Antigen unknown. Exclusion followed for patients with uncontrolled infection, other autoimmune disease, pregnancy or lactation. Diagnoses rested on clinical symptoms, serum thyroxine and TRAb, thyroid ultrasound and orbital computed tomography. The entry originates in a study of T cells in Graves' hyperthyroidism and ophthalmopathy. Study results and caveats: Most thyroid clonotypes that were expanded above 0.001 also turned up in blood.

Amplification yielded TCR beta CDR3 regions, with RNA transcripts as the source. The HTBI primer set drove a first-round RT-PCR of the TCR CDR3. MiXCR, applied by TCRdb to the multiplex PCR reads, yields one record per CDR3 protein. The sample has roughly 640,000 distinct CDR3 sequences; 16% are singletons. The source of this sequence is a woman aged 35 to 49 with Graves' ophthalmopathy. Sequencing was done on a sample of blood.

CDR3 amino acids: CASSSGTGSRSPLHF. The CDR3 DNA reads TGTGCCAGCAGTTCCGGGACAGGGAGTAGGTCACCCCTCCACTTT. The chain has TRBV12-3 or TRBV12-4 and TRBJ1-6; TRBD1 agrees at 9 bases. The CDR3 length is 15 residues. Germline trimming cut 4 bases from V and 10 bases from J; bases unmatched to any gene: 8.